This note documents a single T cell receptor (beta chain) sequence. Each multiple sclerosis control was a treatment-naive patient with relapsing-remitting disease that was either stable or active. This entry comes from a study of CD8 T cells in Susac syndrome. With random hexamers, reverse transcription was performed on about 0.5 to 1 ug of RNA. TCRdb called the immunoSEQ multiplex PCR reads again in MiXCR, with one record for every CDR3 protein. Of roughly 120,000 distinct CDR3 sequences in the sample, 94% were seen once. V was pared by 4 bases and J by 3 bases, with 4 bases of the junction left unmatched. CDR1 and CDR2 (germline): SGDLS, YYNGEE. The CDR3 contains 13 residues.

The sequence was obtained from a human donor with multiple sclerosis. The gene calls are TRBV9 and TRBJ2-7; 7 bases map to TRBD1. Sequencing input: CD4+ T cells from PBMCs. CDR3 sequence (DNA): TGTGCCAGCAGCTCAACAGGGGACTACGAGCAGTACTTC. It codes for CASSSTGDYEQYF.